This TCR beta chain derives from a study of Graves' ophthalmopathy and Graves' hyperthyroidism. Using RNA transcripts, the TCR beta CDR3 regions were amplified. HTBI primers were used in a first-round RT-PCR, which preceded a second-round multiplex PCR. TCRdb called the multiplex PCR reads again in MiXCR, with one record for every CDR3 protein. The data contain around 590,000 distinct CDR3 sequences, under 45% of them singletons. Germline V gives CDR1 SEHNR, CDR2 FQNEAQ (reference sequence). V was pared by 3 bases and J by 0 bases, with 9 bases between. The CDR3 extends over 15 amino acids. With regard to this clonotype: A much larger clone lies a single base off, so this may be a read error.

The TCR was taken from an adult man with Graves' hyperthyroidism. The chain couples TRBV7-9 to TRBJ1-3, with a weak D call TRBD1 (5 bases). Sequenced: peripheral blood or thyroid tissue (not recorded which). CDR3 in DNA: TGTGCCAGCAGCTTCGTCGACAGCTCTGGAAACACCATATATTTT. Protein: CASSFVDSSGNTIYF.